The 31 T cell receptor beta chains below were found in one sample sequenced in a study of vaccination and CD4 T cells after COVID-19. The Oncomine TCR Beta short-read assay generated sequence data from the DNA of cultured CD4+ T cells. MiXCR, run by TCRdb on the PCR reads, gives a single entry per CDR3 protein. The repertoire holds roughly 7,000 distinct CDR3 sequences, 50% to 55% seen once, with about 25% in the top ten. No cognate antigen is known for these TCRs. Treatment given: approximately nine-day PBMC culture with coronavirus spike peptide pools or control peptides (ViraFEST assay). Gathering of the CD4+ T cells, from the unexposed donor, took place before the COVID-19 pandemic (2011-2018). The sequenced sample consisted of CD4+ T cells from blood, cultured in vitro. These receptors were obtained from a human donor in good health.

This clonotype was detected only a few times. A junction boundary mismatches the germline segment, possibly from a read error. The gene calls are TRBV20-1 and TRBJ2-5; TRBD1 aligns across 7 bases. Germline values: CDR1 DFQATT, CDR2 SNEGSKA (reference sequence). The CDR3 spans 14 residues. In DNA form, the CDR3 reads TGCAGTGCTGGGAAACAGGGGTTGGAAGAAACCCAGTACTTC. As protein: CSAGKQGLEETQYF.

The J gene is TRBJ2-3, the V gene TRBV24-1; 11 positions agree with TRBD1. Germline loops: CDR1 KGHDR, CDR2 SFDVKD. The CDR3 consists of 16 residues. V shed 3 bases and J 7 bases; nucleotides not matched to a gene: 8. The chain's CDR3 is CATSDPGQGAINTQYF. CDR3 sequence (DNA): TGTGCCACCAGTGATCCCGGACAGGGGGCGATAAATACGCAGTATTTT.

The chain uses TRBV6-1 and TRBJ1-2, with D hard to call. Per the germline V gene, CDR1 is MNHNS and CDR2 is SASEGT. The CDR3 covers 15 residues. The V end lost 5 bases, the J end lost 4 bases, and 17 bases lay between the germline ends. CDR3 in amino acids: CASSPILGGSYGYTF. The CDR3 nucleotides are TGTGCCAGCAGTCCCATCCTGGGCGGAAGCTATGGCTACACCTTC.

The rearrangement joins TRBV7-8 to TRBJ2-1, with TRBD2 matching over 8 bases. Per germline, CDR1 SGHVS and CDR2 FQNEAQ. V shed 6 bases and J 4 bases; nucleotides not matched to a gene: 2. The CDR3 is 13 amino acids. DNA of the CDR3: TGTGCCAGCAGGACTAGCGTTTACAATGAGCAGTTCTTC. Residues: CASRTSVYNEQFF.

This chain joins TRBV5-1 and TRBJ2-7; the match to TRBD1 covers 9 bases. In germline, CDR1 is SGHRS, CDR2 YFSETQ. The CDR3 contains 17 residues. With 0 bases clipped from V and 0 bases from J, the junction kept 7 bases outside the gene matches. CDR3 bases: TGCGCCAGCAGCTTGGTGGGACAGGGTTGGAGCTCCTACGAGCAGTACTTC. Protein: CASSLVGQGWSSYEQYF. Full variable domain (remainder filled in from reference TRBV5-1 and TRBJ2-7): KAGVTQTPRYLIKTRGQQVTLSCSPISGHRSVSWYQQTPGQGLQFLFEYFSETQRNKGNFPGRFSGRQFSNSRSEMNVSTLELGDSALYLCASSLVGQGWSSYEQYFGPGTRLTVT.

This clonotype came up once. The rearrangement uses TRBV20-1 and TRBJ2-3; TRBD2 matches at 9 bases. The CDR3 covers 15 residues. Per the germline V gene, CDR1 is DFQATT and CDR2 is SNEGSKA (reference sequence). V gave up 4 bases and J gave up 7 bases; unmatched junction bases: 12. This CDR3 is CSAIDLAGYLNTQYF. CDR3 bases: TGCAGTGCTATTGATCTAGCGGGGTACCTTAATACGCAGTATTTT.

The chain employs TRBV12-3 or TRBV12-4 and TRBJ2-7; 7 bases match TRBD2. The CDR3 is 18 residues long. Germline trimming cut 2 bases from V and 0 bases from J; bases unmatched to any gene: 13. CDR3 region: CASSLSFVYGGTSYEQYF. The CDR3 nucleotides read TGTGCCAGCAGTTTATCCTTCGTTTACGGGGGGACCTCCTACGAGCAGTACTTC.

This clonotype was detected only a few times. V is TRBV6-1 and J is TRBJ2-7, with 11 positions matching TRBD2. CDR3 length equals 14 residues. The germline gives CDR1 MNHNS, CDR2 SASEGT. The ends lost 7 bases at V and 4 bases at J; junction bases unmatched: 6. CDR3 bases: TGTGCCAGCATTAAACTAGCGGGAGCGTACGAGCAGTACTTC. Translated: CASIKLAGAYEQYF.

The genes are TRBV7-2 and TRBJ2-3; no definite D call. Looked up from germline, CDR1 is SGHTA and CDR2 is FQGNSA. The CDR3 runs to 13 residues. V lost 5 bases and J lost 1, with 7 bases in between. CDR3 amino acids: CASSTHGTDTQYF. The CDR3 coding sequence is TGTGCCAGCAGCACCCACGGCACAGATACGCAGTATTTT.

The chain employs TRBV7-9 and TRBJ2-6; no clear D. The germline V and J ends were trimmed by 0 bases and 0 bases, with 3 bases remaining between them. The CDR3 spans 15 residues. Germline CDR1 and CDR2: SEHNR and FQNEAQ (reference sequence). As DNA, the CDR3 is TGTGCCAGCAGCTTAGCTGGCTCTGGGGCCAACGTCCTGACTTTC. Its protein is CASSLAGSGANVLTF.

This clonotype counts as hyperexpanded. This chain connects TRBV15 to TRBJ1-1, with unresolved D. Trimming removed 1 base from V and 4 bases from J, with 10 bases in between. The germline V gene encodes CDR1 LNHNV and CDR2 YYDKDF (reference sequence). The CDR3 has 14 residues. CDR3 nucleotides: TGTGCCACCAGCAGAGCCTCAGTCCGCACTGAAGCTTTCTTT. Amino acid sequence: CATSRASVRTEAFF. Combining the CDR3 with reference TRBV15 and TRBJ1-1 gives the whole variable domain DAMVIQNPRYQVTQFGKPVTLSCSQTLNHNVMYWYQQKSSQAPKLLFHYYDKDFNNEADTPDNFQSRRPNTSFCFLDIRSPGLGDTAMYLCATSRASVRTEAFFGQGTRLTVV.

This chain links TRBV7-9 with TRBJ1-1; perhaps TRBD1 as D (6 bases). Germline V gene data show CDR1 as SEHNR and CDR2 as FQNEAQ (reference sequence). Between the trimmed V and J ends, which lost 2 bases and 5 bases, there was a span of 12 bases. The CDR3 has 14 amino acids. The CDR3: CASSLPGGGTEAFF. CDR3 nucleotides: TGTGCCAGCAGCTTACCCGGGGGCGGGACTGAAGCTTTCTTT.

A few counts support this clonotype. This sequence joins TRBV15 and TRBJ2-3; maybe TRBD1 (5 bases). V was cut by 6 bases and J by 1 base, with 14 bases left in between. The CDR3 covers 15 residues. The germline V gene encodes CDR1 LNHNV and CDR2 YYDKDF (reference sequence). The DNA of the CDR3 is TGTGCCACCAGGGCCTGGGGCAGCCGCACAGATACGCAGTATTTT. Residues: CATRAWGSRTDTQYF.

V and J are TRBV19 and TRBJ2-1; D not certain. This CDR3 comprises 14 residues. Germline lookup yields CDR1 LNHDA and CDR2 SQIVND (reference sequence). Trimming shortened V by 8 bases and J by 2 bases, and 13 bases separated the two germline ends. The CDR3 sequence is CASSQGWTYNEQFF. The CDR3 DNA sequence: TGTGCCAGTTCCCAAGGCTGGACCTACAATGAGCAGTTCTTC.

This chain uses TRBV12-3 or TRBV12-4 with TRBJ2-5; TRBD2 matches at 9 bases. The V segment lost 5 bases and the J segment 5 bases; nucleotides outside the gene matches: 3. There are 13 residues in the CDR3. CDR3 sequence: CASSVLAGETQYF. In DNA form, the CDR3 reads TGTGCCAGCAGTGTACTAGCGGGCGAGACCCAGTACTTC.

This clonotype turned up a few times. The genes are TRBV7-6 and TRBJ2-2; D remains ambiguous. From germline, CDR1 is SGHVS and CDR2 FNYEAQ. The CDR3 is made up of 13 amino acids. The V and J ends lost 5 bases and 6 bases respectively, with 10 bases between them. This CDR3 reads CASSRISSGELFF. The CDR3 bases are TGTGCCAGCAGCCGAATTAGCTCCGGGGAGCTGTTTTTT.

This chain uses TRBV19 with TRBJ2-3; D unclear. Per the germline V gene, CDR1 is LNHDA and CDR2 is SQIVND (reference sequence). V lost 5 bases and J lost 6, with 9 bases in between. The CDR3 runs 12 residues. CDR3 amino acids: CASSPYEDTQYF. Here the CDR3 DNA reads TGTGCCAGTAGTCCCTATGAGGATACGCAGTATTTT.

The DNA of the CDR3 is TGTGCCTGGAACGTTAGGGGGCATGGCTACACCTTC. Amino acids: CAWNVRGHGYTF. V is TRBV30 and J is TRBJ1-2, with 7 bases matching TRBD1. The CDR3 is 12 residues long. After removal of 4 bases from V and 6 bases from J, the junction contained 5 bases not matched to a gene. In germline, CDR1 is GTSNPN, CDR2 SVGIG (reference sequence).

This clonotype was detected only a few times. The V call is TRBV11-1, the J call TRBJ1-2; unclear D gene. Germline assignment: CDR1 SGHAT and CDR2 FQDESV (reference sequence). Trimming cost V 1 base and J 14 bases, with 2 bases left between them. CDR3 length: 8 residues. The CDR3 is CASSLGTF. The CDR3 DNA sequence: TGTGCCAGCAGCTTAGGGACCTTC.

This rearrangement joins TRBV6-5 to TRBJ2-5; 8 bases are shared with TRBD2. The CDR3 extends over 15 amino acids. Germline V gives CDR1 MNHEY, CDR2 SVGAGI. With 2 bases clipped from V and 4 bases from J, the junction kept 6 bases outside the gene matches. The CDR3 region has the DNA TGTGCCAGCAGTTACGTAGCGGGACTAGTAGAGACCCAGTACTTC. This encodes CASSYVAGLVETQYF.

V gene TRBV11-2 combines with J gene TRBJ1-6; tentative D call: TRBD1 (6 bases). This CDR3 contains 21 residues. V lost 0 bases to trimming and J lost 5 bases, with 26 bases between them. Germline V gives CDR1 SGHAT, CDR2 FQNNGV. The chain's CDR3 is CASSLDRRAGAFTADNSPLHF. Written as DNA, the CDR3 is TGTGCCAGCAGCTTAGATCGGCGGGCAGGGGCTTTTACAGCGGATAATTCACCCCTCCACTTT.

The chain has TRBV2 and TRBJ1-6; D call uncertain. V lost 7 bases, J lost 4 bases, and 8 bases lay in between. CDR1 SNHLY and CDR2 FYNNEI come from the germline V gene. The CDR3 is made up of 13 amino acids. In DNA form, the CDR3 reads TGTGCCAGCACCTTGGCATATAATTCACCCCTCCACTTT. Its protein product is CASTLAYNSPLHF.

Concerning this clonotype itself: At one end, the junction sequence differs from germline, possibly due to a read error. The chain recombines TRBV4-3 with TRBJ1-1, with D tentatively TRBD1 (5 bases). The CDR3 has 15 residues. The germline CDR1 and CDR2 sequences are LGHNA and YSLEER. The CDR3 loop is CASSQGGHQNTEAFF. CDR3 nucleotides: TGCGCCAGTAGCCAAGGTGGACACCAGAACACTGAAGCTTTCTTT.

This clonotype was detected only a few times. The rearrangement joins TRBV6-1 to TRBJ2-7, with 10 bases lining up with TRBD2. Germline-derived CDR1 and CDR2 are MNHNS and SASEGT. V lost 6 bases to trimming and J lost 2 bases; unmatched junction nucleotides: 4. The CDR3 sequence is 14 residues long. The CDR3 loop reads CASRRLAGAYEQYF. The CDR3 bases are TGTGCCAGCAGGCGTCTAGCGGGGGCCTACGAGCAGTACTTC.

The chain carries TRBV6-5 and TRBJ1-1; 8 bases are shared with TRBD1. CDR1 MNHEY and CDR2 SVGAGI come from the germline V gene. The CDR3 is 16 amino acids. V shed 4 bases and J 5 bases; nucleotides not matched to a gene: 12. The CDR3 protein is CASSLKTGTGNTEAFF. CDR3 DNA sequence: TGTGCCAGCAGTTTAAAAACCGGGACAGGAAATACTGAAGCTTTCTTT.

This sequence joins TRBV20-1 and TRBJ1-2; 7 positions match TRBD1. Trimming cost V 0 bases and J 8 bases; bases outside gene matches: 9. Germline V gene data show CDR1 as DFQATT and CDR2 as SNEGSKA (reference sequence). The CDR3 is 14 residues long. The CDR3 here is CSARDRDRAQGYTF. Written as DNA, the CDR3 is TGCAGTGCTAGAGATCGAGACAGGGCGCAGGGCTACACCTTC.

The chain recombines TRBV19 with TRBJ2-2; possibly TRBD1 for D (6 bases). CDR1 is LNHDA and CDR2 is SQIVND in the germline V gene (reference sequence). The ends were cut back, 8 bases at V and 4 bases at J, with 14 bases in the middle. CDR3 size: 14 residues. CDR3 in DNA: TGTGCCAGTGGCAGGGGTAGGACCACCGGGGAGCTGTTTTTT. Translation: CASGRGRTTGELFF.

The chain combines TRBV11-2 with TRBJ2-1; D remains unclear. Deletions cut 1 base from V and 6 bases from J, with 1 base between. Germline-derived CDR1 and CDR2 are SGHAT and FQNNGV. This CDR3 is built from 11 residues. CDR3 in DNA: TGTGCCAGCAGCTTAGTCAATGAGCAGTTCTTC. Its protein product is CASSLVNEQFF.

V usage is TRBV7-6 and J usage is TRBJ1-5, with a tentative D call TRBD1 (6 bases). The V gene lost 3 bases and the J gene lost 0 bases, with 15 bases spanning the gap. The CDR3 contains 17 residues. Germline CDR1 SGHVS, CDR2 FNYEAQ. CDR3 in DNA: TGTGCCAGCAGCTTGGGCAGGGGAGTAAGTAGCAATCAGCCCCAGCATTTT. Translated, it gives CASSLGRGVSSNQPQHF.

The V call is TRBV7-7, the J call TRBJ2-5, with TRBD1 matching 9 bases. Germline CDR1 is SSHAT and CDR2 is FNYEAQ (reference sequence). Germline trimming cut 5 bases from V and 0 bases from J; bases unmatched to any gene: 4. This CDR3 region has 15 residues. CDR3 protein: CASSTTGGNQETQYF. The DNA for the CDR3 is TGTGCCAGCAGCACGACAGGGGGTAACCAAGAGACCCAGTACTTC. Using reference TRBV7-7 and TRBJ2-5 for the parts outside the CDR3, the full variable domain is GAGVSQSPRYKVTKRGQDVTLRCDPISSHATLYWYQQALGQGPEFLTYFNYEAQPDKSGLPSDRFSAERPEGSISTLTIQRTEQRDSAMYRCASSTTGGNQETQYFGPGTRLLVL.

The J gene is TRBJ1-5, the V gene TRBV7-9; D is unclear. The length of the CDR3 is 15 residues. Trimming left V 1 base short and J 0 bases short, with 7 bases between. Germline-derived CDR1 and CDR2 are SEHNR and FQNEAQ (reference sequence). The CDR3 spells CASSLGEYSNQPQHF. The CDR3 DNA follows: TGTGCCAGCAGCTTAGGAGAATATAGCAATCAGCCCCAGCATTTT.